This TCR beta chain was captured in a study of blood T cell repertoires in COVID-19. After removal of 3 bases from V and 14 bases from J, the junction contained 12 bases not matched to a gene. In germline, CDR1 is SGHTS, CDR2 YDEGEE. The CDR3 spans 14 residues. Measured with immunoSEQ multiplex PCR; TCRdb has only the in-frame clones, and not every one. The repertoire has around 99,000 clones, 79% of them found once; the top ten carry 18%. The rearrangement uses TRBV5-8 and TRBJ2-1, with 9 positions matching TRBD1. This clonotype was sampled from a woman of 80 years or more with active or convalescent COVID-19. Sequenced sample: peripheral blood. The CDR3 coding sequence is TGTGCCAGCAGCTCCGGGACAGGGTACTCGGGGGAGTTCTTC. Amino acid sequence: CASSSGTGYSGEFF.